The next 14 T cell receptor beta chains were all read from a single sample in a study of control samples from healthy donors and cancer patients. TCRdb's copy holds only in-frame clones and misses some; the assay was immunoSEQ multiplex PCR. The sample records fewer than 250,000 clones, roughly nine tenths being singletons. The sequenced material came from blood. The receptor source for this set is a man aged 30 to 45 in good health.

This clone came up a few times. The chain recombines TRBV18 with TRBJ1-1; D is possibly TRBD1 (5 bases). CDR1 is KGHSH, CDR2 LQKENI, per germline. CDR3 size: 14 residues. Trimming removed 6 bases from V and 0 bases from J, with 11 bases in between. This CDR3 reads CASSLETVNTEAFF. The CDR3, as DNA: TGTGCCAGCTCCCTAGAGACAGTGAACACTGAAGCTTTCTTT.

This chain uses TRBV6-5 with TRBJ2-7; D not resolved. The CDR3 loop spans 14 amino acids. Trimming removed 6 bases from V and 1 base from J, with 13 bases in between. Germline V gene lookup returns CDR1 MNHEY and CDR2 SVGAGI. CDR3 coding DNA: TGTGCCAGCAGACCTTCCGGACGGTCCTACGAGCAGTACTTC. This translates into CASRPSGRSYEQYF.

The chain couples TRBV6-5 to TRBJ1-2; TRBD1 aligns across 7 bases. V was pared by 5 bases and J by 13 bases, with 10 bases of the junction left unmatched. CDR1 is MNHEY, CDR2 SVGAGI, per germline. CDR3 length: 12 amino acids. In nucleotides, the CDR3 is TGTGCCAGCAGTCGGACAGGACCTATCAGCACCTTC. Translating gives CASSRTGPISTF.

This clone has only one observation. The rearrangement uses TRBV3-1 (or the pseudogene TRBV3-2) and TRBJ1-1, with 7 bases fitting TRBD1. From germline, CDR1 is LGHDT and CDR2 YNNKEL (reference sequence). The CDR3 totals 13 residues. With 4 bases clipped from V and 10 bases from J, the junction kept 9 bases outside the gene matches. CDR3 residues: CASSPRTQGVAFF. In DNA form, the CDR3 reads TGTGCCAGCAGCCCACGGACTCAGGGGGTAGCTTTCTTT.

In DNA form, the CDR3 reads TGTGCCAGCAGTTTATGGGGTAACACAGGGAACACTGAAGCTTTCTTT. Translating it yields CASSLWGNTGNTEAFF. The chain couples TRBV27 to TRBJ1-1, with a possible D match to TRBD1 (5 bases). The V and J ends lost 1 base and 1 base respectively, with 13 bases between them. This CDR3 has 16 amino acids. Germline V gives CDR1 MNHEY, CDR2 SMNVEV (reference sequence).

The chain joins TRBV25-1 to TRBJ1-5, with D possibly being TRBD1 (6 bases). The CDR3 is 17 residues long. Germline V gene sequence: CDR1 MGHDK, CDR2 SYGVNS. The V end was cut by 6 bases, the J end by 3 bases, with 21 bases between. In DNA, the CDR3 is TGTGCCAGCAGGCGAGCGGGGCCGGGACACCCCAATCAGCCCCAGCATTTT. Translated, it gives CASRRAGPGHPNQPQHF.

The rearrangement links TRBV5-4 to TRBJ2-7; D may be TRBD2 (5 bases). Trimming stripped 5 bases from V and 1 base from J, with 10 bases between. This CDR3 has 13 amino acids. Germline CDR1 is SGHNT and CDR2 is YYREEE (reference sequence). DNA of the CDR3: TGTGCCAGCAGTAATTTAGCGTCCTACGAGCAGTACTTC. Its translation is CASSNLASYEQYF.

This clone was recorded only once. The rearrangement links TRBV5-1 to TRBJ2-3, with D possibly being TRBD2 (5 bases). CDR1 is SGHRS and CDR2 is YFSETQ in the germline V gene. Trimming stripped 7 bases from V and 1 base from J, with 22 bases between. The length of the CDR3 is 17 residues. The CDR3 is CASQPHLRDTRTDTQYF. The CDR3 DNA sequence: TGCGCCAGCCAACCCCATTTGAGGGATACGCGCACAGATACGCAGTATTTT.

The chain employs TRBV5-1 and TRBJ1-4; TRBD1 might be the D (5 bases). This CDR3 spans 15 amino acids. V was cut by 4 bases and J by 8 bases, with 18 bases left in between. Germline-derived CDR1 and CDR2 are SGHRS and YFSETQ. The CDR3 DNA follows: TGCGCCAGCAGCCGGGACCTGGGAGCCCAGGAAAAACTGTTTTTT. Translation gives CASSRDLGAQEKLFF.

The J gene is TRBJ2-3, the V gene TRBV6-1; D is possibly TRBD2 (5 bases). V lost 2 bases, J lost 2 bases, and 14 bases lay in between. Germline V CDR1 and CDR2: MNHNS, SASEGT. The CDR3 has 16 amino acids. This CDR3 reads CASSELAGDYTDTQYF. CDR3 nucleotides: TGTGCCAGCAGTGAACTCGCGGGCGACTACACAGATACGCAGTATTTT.

The V call is TRBV7-2, the J call TRBJ2-7; D call uncertain. V lost 1 base and J lost 0, with 10 bases in between. CDR3 length equals 15 residues. The germline V gene encodes CDR1 SGHTA and CDR2 FQGNSA. The CDR3 DNA sequence: TGTGCCAGCAGCTTAGAGACGACCTCCTCCTACGAGCAGTACTTC. Its protein is CASSLETTSSYEQYF.

J is TRBJ2-7 and V is TRBV30, with D possibly being TRBD1 or TRBD2 (5 bases each). Germline V lookup: CDR1 GTSNPN, CDR2 SVGIG (reference sequence). This CDR3 spans 11 amino acids. The V end lost 2 bases, the J end lost 8 bases, and 10 bases lay between the germline ends. The CDR3 sequence is CAWSRSGQQYF. Here the CDR3 DNA reads TGTGCCTGGAGTCGATCGGGGCAGCAGTACTTC.

This chain uses TRBV9 with TRBJ2-3, with 10 positions matching TRBD1. The CDR3 contains 15 residues. The germline V gene encodes CDR1 SGDLS and CDR2 YYNGEE. The junction had 8 bases not matched to a gene; V was cut back by 6 bases and J by 4 bases. The chain's CDR3 is CASTDRGRGADTQYF. In DNA, the CDR3 is TGTGCCAGCACCGACAGGGGGCGCGGGGCAGATACGCAGTATTTT.

Only one count was recorded for this clone. The chain uses TRBV10-1 and TRBJ2-3, with no clear D. This CDR3 comprises 14 residues. Between the trimmed V and J ends, which lost 0 bases and 4 bases, there was a span of 8 bases. Germline values: CDR1 WNHNN, CDR2 SYGVQD (reference sequence). This CDR3 reads CASSESTASDTQYF. In DNA, the CDR3 is TGCGCCAGCAGTGAGTCGACTGCGTCAGATACGCAGTATTTT.